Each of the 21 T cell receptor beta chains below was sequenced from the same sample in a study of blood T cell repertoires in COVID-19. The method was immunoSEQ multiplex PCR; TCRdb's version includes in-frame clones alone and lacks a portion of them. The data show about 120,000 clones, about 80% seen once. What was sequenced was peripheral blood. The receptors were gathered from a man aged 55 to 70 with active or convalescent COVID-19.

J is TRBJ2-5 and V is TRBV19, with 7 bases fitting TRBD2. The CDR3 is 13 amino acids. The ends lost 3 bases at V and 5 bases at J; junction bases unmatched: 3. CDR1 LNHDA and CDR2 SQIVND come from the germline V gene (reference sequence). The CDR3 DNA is TGTGCCAGTAGTATGGTTAGCGGGGAGACCCAGTACTTC. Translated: CASSMVSGETQYF.

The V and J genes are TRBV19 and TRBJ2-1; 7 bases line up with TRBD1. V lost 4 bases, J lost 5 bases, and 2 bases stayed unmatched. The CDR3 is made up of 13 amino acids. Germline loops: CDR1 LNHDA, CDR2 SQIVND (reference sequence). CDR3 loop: CASSNTGDNEQFF. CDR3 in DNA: TGTGCCAGTAGTAATACAGGGGACAATGAGCAGTTCTTC.

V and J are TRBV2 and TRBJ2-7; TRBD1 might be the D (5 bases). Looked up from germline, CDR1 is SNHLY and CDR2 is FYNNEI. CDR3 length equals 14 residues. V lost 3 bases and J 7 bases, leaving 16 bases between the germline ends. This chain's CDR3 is CASSEGRAVGEQYF. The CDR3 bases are TGTGCCAGCAGTGAGGGCAGGGCCGTCGGTGAGCAGTACTTC.

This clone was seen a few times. CDR3 in DNA: TGTGCCAGTAGTATCCCTGGCAGGGATGATCAGCCCCAGCATTTT. It is translated as CASSIPGRDDQPQHF. The chain uses TRBV19 and TRBJ1-5; D might be TRBD1 (5 bases). Trimming shortened V by 3 bases and J by 5 bases, and 14 bases separated the two germline ends. The CDR3 runs 15 residues. Germline V lookup: CDR1 LNHDA, CDR2 SQIVND (reference sequence).

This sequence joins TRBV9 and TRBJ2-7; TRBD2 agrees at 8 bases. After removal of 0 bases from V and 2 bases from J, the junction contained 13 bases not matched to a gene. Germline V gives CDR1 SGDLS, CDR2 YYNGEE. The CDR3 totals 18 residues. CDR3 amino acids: CASSVEAGVASVAYEQYF. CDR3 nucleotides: TGTGCCAGCAGCGTAGAAGCGGGGGTAGCATCAGTTGCCTACGAGCAGTACTTC.

The CDR3 coding sequence is TGTGCCAGCAGCTTATCGGACAGGGGGCGAAATCAGCCCCAGCATTTT. It encodes CASSLSDRGRNQPQHF. This chain connects TRBV7-9 to TRBJ1-5, with 11 bases matching TRBD1. The germline CDR1 and CDR2 sequences are SEHNR and FQNEAQ (reference sequence). The CDR3 is 16 residues long. The J segment lost 4 bases and the V segment lost 2 bases, leaving 4 bases of the junction unmatched. Full variable domain (remainder filled in from reference TRBV7-9 and TRBJ1-5): DTGVSQNPRHKITKRGQNVTFRCDPISEHNRLYWYRQTLGQGPEFLTYFQNEAQLEKSRLLSDRFSAERPKGSFSTLEIQRTEQGDSAMYLCASSLSDRGRNQPQHFGDGTRLSIL.

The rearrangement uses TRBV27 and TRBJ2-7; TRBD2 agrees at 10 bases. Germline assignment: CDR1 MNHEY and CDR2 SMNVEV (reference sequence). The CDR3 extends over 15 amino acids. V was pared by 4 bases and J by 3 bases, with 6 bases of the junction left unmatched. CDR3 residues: CASSSAGGDVYEQYF. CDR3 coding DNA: TGTGCCAGCAGTTCAGCGGGAGGGGATGTCTACGAGCAGTACTTC.

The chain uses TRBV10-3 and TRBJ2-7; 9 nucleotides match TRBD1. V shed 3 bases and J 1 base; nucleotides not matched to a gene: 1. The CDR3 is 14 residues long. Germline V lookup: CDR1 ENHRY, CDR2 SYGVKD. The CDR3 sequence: CAISDGTGSYEQYF. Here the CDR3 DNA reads TGTGCCATCAGTGACGGGACAGGGTCCTACGAGCAGTACTTC.

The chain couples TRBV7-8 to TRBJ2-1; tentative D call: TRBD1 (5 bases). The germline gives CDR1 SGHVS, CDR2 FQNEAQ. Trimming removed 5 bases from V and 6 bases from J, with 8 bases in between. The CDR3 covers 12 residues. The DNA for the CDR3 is TGTGCCAGCAGCCAAGGGGCCAATGAGCAGTTCTTC. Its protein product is CASSQGANEQFF.

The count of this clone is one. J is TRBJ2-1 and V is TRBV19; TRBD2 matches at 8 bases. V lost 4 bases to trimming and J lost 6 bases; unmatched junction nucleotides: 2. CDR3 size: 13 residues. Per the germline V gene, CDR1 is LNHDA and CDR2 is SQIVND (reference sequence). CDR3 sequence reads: CASSTGLANEQFF. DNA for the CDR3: TGTGCCAGTAGTACCGGACTAGCCAATGAGCAGTTCTTC.

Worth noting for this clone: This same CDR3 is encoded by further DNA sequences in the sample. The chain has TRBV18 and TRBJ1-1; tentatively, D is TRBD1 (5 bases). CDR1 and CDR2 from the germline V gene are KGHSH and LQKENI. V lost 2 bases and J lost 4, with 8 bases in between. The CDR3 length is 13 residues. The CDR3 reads CASSPSGGTEAFF. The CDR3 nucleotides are TGTGCCAGCTCACCAAGCGGGGGCACTGAAGCTTTCTTT.

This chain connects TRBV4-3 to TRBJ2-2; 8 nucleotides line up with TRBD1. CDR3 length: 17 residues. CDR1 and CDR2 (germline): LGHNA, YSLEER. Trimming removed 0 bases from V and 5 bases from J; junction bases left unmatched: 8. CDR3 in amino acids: CASSQDQGTGVTGELFF. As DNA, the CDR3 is TGCGCCAGCAGCCAAGATCAGGGGACAGGCGTGACCGGGGAGCTGTTTTTT.

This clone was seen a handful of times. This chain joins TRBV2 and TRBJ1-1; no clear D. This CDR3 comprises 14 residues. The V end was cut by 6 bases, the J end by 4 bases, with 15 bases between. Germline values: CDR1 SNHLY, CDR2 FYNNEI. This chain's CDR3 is CASRGAEEGTEAFF. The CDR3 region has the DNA TGTGCCAGCAGGGGAGCCGAGGAGGGCACTGAAGCTTTCTTT.

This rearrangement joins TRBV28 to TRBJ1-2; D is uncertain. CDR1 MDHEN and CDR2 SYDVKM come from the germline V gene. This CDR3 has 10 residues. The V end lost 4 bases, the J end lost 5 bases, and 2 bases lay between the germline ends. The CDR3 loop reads CASSSYGYTF. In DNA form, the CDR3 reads TGTGCCAGCAGTTCGTATGGCTACACCTTC.

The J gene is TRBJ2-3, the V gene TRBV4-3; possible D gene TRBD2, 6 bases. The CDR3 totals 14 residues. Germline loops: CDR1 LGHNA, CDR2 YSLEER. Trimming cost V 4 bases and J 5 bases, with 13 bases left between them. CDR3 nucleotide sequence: TGCGCCAGCAGCCGGGACTCTAAGGAAGATACGCAGTATTTT. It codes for CASSRDSKEDTQYF.

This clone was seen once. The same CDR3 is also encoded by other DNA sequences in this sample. CDR3 sequence (DNA): TGTGCCAGCAGCGGCCAGGGGCGACTCGAGCAGTACTTC. The encoded protein is CASSGQGRLEQYF. This chain joins TRBV2 and TRBJ2-7; D perhaps matches TRBD1 (6 bases). V was trimmed by 6 bases and J by 6 bases, leaving 15 bases between them. CDR1 SNHLY and CDR2 FYNNEI come from the germline V gene. The CDR3 runs 13 residues.

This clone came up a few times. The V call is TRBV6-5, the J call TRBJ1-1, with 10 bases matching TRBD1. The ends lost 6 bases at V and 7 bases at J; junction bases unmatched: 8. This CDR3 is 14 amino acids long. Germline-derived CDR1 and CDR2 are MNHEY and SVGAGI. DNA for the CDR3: TGTGCCAGCAGCTTCAGACAGGGGGCTTATGAAGCTTTCTTT. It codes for CASSFRQGAYEAFF.

The CDR3 DNA sequence: TGTGCCAGCAGTGACGGGTTGAGCTATGGCTACACCTTC. It encodes CASSDGLSYGYTF. J is TRBJ1-2 and V is TRBV6-1; D ambiguous. Germline V lookup: CDR1 MNHNS, CDR2 SASEGT. The V end lost 3 bases, the J end lost 4 bases, and 9 bases lay between the germline ends. The CDR3 is 13 residues long.

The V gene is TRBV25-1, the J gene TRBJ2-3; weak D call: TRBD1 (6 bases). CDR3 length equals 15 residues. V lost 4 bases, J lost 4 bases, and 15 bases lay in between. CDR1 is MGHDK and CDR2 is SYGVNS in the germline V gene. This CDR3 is CASSGAGALSDTQYF. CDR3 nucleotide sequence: TGTGCCAGCAGTGGGGCAGGGGCGTTATCAGATACGCAGTATTTT.

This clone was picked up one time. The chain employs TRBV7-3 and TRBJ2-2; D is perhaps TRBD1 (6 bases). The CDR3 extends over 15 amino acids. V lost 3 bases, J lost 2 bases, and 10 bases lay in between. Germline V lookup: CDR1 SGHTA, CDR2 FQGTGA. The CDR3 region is CASSLDRRNTGELFF. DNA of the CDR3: TGTGCCAGCAGCTTGGACAGACGAAACACCGGGGAGCTGTTTTTT.

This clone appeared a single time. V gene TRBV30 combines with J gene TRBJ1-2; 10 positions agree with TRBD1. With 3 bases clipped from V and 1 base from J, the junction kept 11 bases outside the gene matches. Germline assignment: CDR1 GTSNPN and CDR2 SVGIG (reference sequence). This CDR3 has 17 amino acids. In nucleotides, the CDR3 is TGTGCCTGGAGCTCCCTATTGGGACAGGGGTTTAACTATGGCTACACCTTC. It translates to CAWSSLLGQGFNYGYTF.